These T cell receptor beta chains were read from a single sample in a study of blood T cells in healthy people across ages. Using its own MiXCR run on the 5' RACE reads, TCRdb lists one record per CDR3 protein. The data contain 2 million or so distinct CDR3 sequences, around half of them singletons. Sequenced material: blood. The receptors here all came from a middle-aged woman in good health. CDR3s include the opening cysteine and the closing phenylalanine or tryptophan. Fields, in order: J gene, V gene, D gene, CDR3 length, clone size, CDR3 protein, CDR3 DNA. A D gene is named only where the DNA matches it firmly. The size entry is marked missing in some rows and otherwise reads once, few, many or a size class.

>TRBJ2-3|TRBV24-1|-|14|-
CAIGLGSSTDTQYF
TGTGCCATTGGCTTGGGATCTAGCACAGATACGCAGTATTTT
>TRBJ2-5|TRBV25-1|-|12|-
CASSDPGAEQYF
TGTGCCAGCAGTGATCCGGGTGCTGAGCAGTACTTC
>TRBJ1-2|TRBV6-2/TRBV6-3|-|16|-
CASSYLRTGTNYGYTF
TGTGCCAGCAGTTACCTAAGGACCGGGACAAACTATGGCTACACCTTC
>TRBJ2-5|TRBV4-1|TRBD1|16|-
CASSQEVAGGGRTQYF
TGCGCCAGCAGCCAAGAGGTAGCAGGGGGCGGGCGGACCCAGTACTTC
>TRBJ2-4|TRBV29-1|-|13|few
CSVEEVSKNIQYF
TGCAGCGTTGAAGAAGTAAGCAAAAACATTCAGTACTTC
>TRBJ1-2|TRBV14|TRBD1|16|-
CASSQVDRPGSTGYTF
TGTGCCAGCAGCCAAGTGGACAGGCCAGGATCGACTGGCTACACCTTC
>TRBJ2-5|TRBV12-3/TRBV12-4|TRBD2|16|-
CASSPRLAGGPEEQYF
TGTGCCAGCAGTCCCCGACTAGCGGGGGGCCCCGAGGAGCAGTACTTC
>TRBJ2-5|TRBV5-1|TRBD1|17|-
CASSTRSGRGREETQYF
TGCGCCAGCAGCACCCGATCGGGCAGGGGGCGCGAAGAGACCCAGTACTTC
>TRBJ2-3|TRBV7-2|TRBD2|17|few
CASSLKAGIPSTDTQYF
TGTGCCAGCAGCTTAAAAGCGGGGATACCTTCCACAGATACGCAGTATTTT
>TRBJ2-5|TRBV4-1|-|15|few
CASSQVVVTGETQYF
TGCGCCAGCAGCCAAGTGGTGGTGACAGGAGAGACCCAGTACTTC
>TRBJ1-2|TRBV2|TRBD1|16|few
CASSKTGTGDFYGYTF
TGTGCCAGCAGCAAAACCGGGACAGGGGACTTCTATGGCTACACCTTC
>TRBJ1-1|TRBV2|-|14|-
CASRVGAFNTEAFF
TGTGCCAGCCGTGTCGGGGCCTTTAACACTGAAGCTTTCTTT
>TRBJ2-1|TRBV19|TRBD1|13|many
CASSSGQGGRQFF
TGTGCCAGTAGTTCGGGACAGGGGGGGAGACAGTTCTTC
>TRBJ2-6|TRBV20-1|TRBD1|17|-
CSAVPGQGTSGANVLTF
TGCAGTGCGGTTCCGGGACAGGGGACCTCTGGGGCCAACGTCCTGACTTTC
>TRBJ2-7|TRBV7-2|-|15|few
CASSLDSGAPSEQYF
TGTGCCAGCAGCCTAGATTCCGGGGCACCTTCGGAGCAGTACTTC
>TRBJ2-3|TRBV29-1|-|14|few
CSAEDVTSTDTQYF
TGCAGCGCTGAAGATGTTACTAGCACAGATACGCAGTATTTT
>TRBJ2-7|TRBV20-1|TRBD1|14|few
CSARLPGGEDEQYF
TGCAGTGCTAGACTTCCAGGGGGCGAGGACGAGCAGTACTTC
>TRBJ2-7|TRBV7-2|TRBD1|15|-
CASSLGTGLIYEQYF
TGTGCCAGCAGCTTAGGGACAGGGTTGATATACGAGCAGTACTTC
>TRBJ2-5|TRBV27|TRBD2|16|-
CASSLRTSGYQETQYF
TGTGCCAGCAGTTTACGGACTAGCGGATACCAAGAGACCCAGTACTTC
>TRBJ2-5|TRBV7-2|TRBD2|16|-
CASSVRLAGGGETQYF
TGTGCCAGCAGCGTACGTCTAGCGGGGGGAGGAGAGACCCAGTACTTC
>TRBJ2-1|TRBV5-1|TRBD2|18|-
CASGFKRGAPSSYNEQFF
TGCGCCAGCGGCTTTAAGCGGGGGGCCCCTTCCTCCTACAATGAGCAGTTCTTC
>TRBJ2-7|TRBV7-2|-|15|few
CASSQERVSYYEQYF
TGTGCCAGCAGCCAGGAGCGGGTCAGTTATTACGAGCAGTACTTC
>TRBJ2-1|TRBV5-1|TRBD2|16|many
CASSRLAGSSYNEQFF
TGCGCCAGCAGCCGGTTAGCGGGGAGCTCCTACAATGAGCAGTTCTTC
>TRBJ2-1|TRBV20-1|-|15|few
CSARDWAQSYNEQFF
TGCAGTGCTAGAGATTGGGCCCAGAGCTACAATGAGCAGTTCTTC
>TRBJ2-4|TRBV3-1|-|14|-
CASSQDQVLDIQYF
TGTGCCAGCAGCCAAGATCAGGTATTGGACATTCAGTACTTC
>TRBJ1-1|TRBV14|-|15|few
CASSNGAARVTEAFF
TGTGCCAGCTCTAATGGGGCCGCTAGAGTTACTGAAGCTTTCTTT
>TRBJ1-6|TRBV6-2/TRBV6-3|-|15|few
CASLQGPSYNSPLHF
TGTGCCAGTCTACAGGGACCTTCCTATAATTCACCCCTCCACTTT
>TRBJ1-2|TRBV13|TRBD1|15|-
CASSSQGAKRYGYTF
TGTGCCAGCAGCTCCCAGGGGGCGAAACGTTATGGCTACACCTTC
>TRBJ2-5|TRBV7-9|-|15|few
CASSPNRGRGETQYF
TGTGCCAGCAGCCCAAATAGGGGACGGGGCGAGACCCAGTACTTC
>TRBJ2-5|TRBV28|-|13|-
CASIGRGANEQYF
TGTGCCAGCATAGGGAGAGGGGCCAATGAGCAGTACTTC
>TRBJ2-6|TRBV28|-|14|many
CASTRGSGANVLTF
TGTGCCAGCACTCGGGGCTCTGGGGCCAACGTCCTGACTTTC